This TCR beta chain was obtained from a study of cytomegalovirus exposure and HLA in healthy donors. The PCR made use of 60 Vbeta and 13 Jbeta primers. Profiled with immunoSEQ multiplex PCR; TCRdb holds only in-frame clones, not every one. The table includes 65,000 to 85,000 clones, about nine tenths detected once. The germline gives CDR1 SGHNT, CDR2 YENEEA. V shed 4 bases and J shed 0 bases, with 16 bases lying between them. The CDR3 spans 17 residues. Study-level findings and limits: Links to common viral pathogens appeared, in a later analysis, for several of the most significant clusters. Donor immune exposure was known only as CMV serostatus.

Turning to this clone: Its target is not known.

The sequence came from a woman younger than 45 in good health and CMV-seronegative. The sample was PBMCs. The chain couples TRBV11-3 to TRBJ2-4; a weak D match, TRBD2 (5 bases). DNA for the CDR3: TGTGCCAGCAGCTCCTCTCTCGGGATTATAGCCAAAAACATTCAGTACTTC. It is translated as CASSSSLGIIAKNIQYF.